The 20 T cell receptor beta chains presented below share a single source sample, sequenced in a study of shared clonotypes between healthy human individuals. The assay was immunoSEQ multiplex PCR, and TCRdb's table has in-frame clones only and misses some. The data contain approximately 340,000 clones, 73% of them singletons. Sequencing was carried out using memory CD4+ T cells sorted from blood. Subset specified: CD45RA-negative fraction. These receptors originate from a man aged 25-40 years in good health.

This sequence joins TRBV4-3 and TRBJ2-1; 9 bases match TRBD2. This CDR3 has 15 amino acids. V dropped 5 bases and J dropped 5; count of bases not matched to a gene: 7. CDR1 and CDR2 (germline): LGHNA, YSLEER. The CDR3 DNA reads as TGCGCCAGCAGCGCTCGACTAGCGGCAAACAATGAGCAGTTCTTC. Protein: CASSARLAANNEQFF.

This clone was seen a single time. The V call is TRBV11-1, the J call TRBJ1-4; no clear D. Trimming removed 6 bases from V and 10 bases from J, with 18 bases in between. The germline CDR1 and CDR2 sequences are SGHAT and FQDESV (reference sequence). CDR3 length: 14 residues. CDR3 sequence reads: CASSILLNEGKLFF. The CDR3 DNA reads TGTGCCAGCAGTATACTTCTTAATGAAGGAAAACTGTTTTTT.

A word on this clone: A read error may account for a junction end that differs from germline. The gene calls are TRBV7-7 and TRBJ1-5, with a possible D match to TRBD1 (6 bases). Germline-derived CDR1 and CDR2 are SSHAT and FNYEAQ (reference sequence). The CDR3 covers 20 residues. In DNA, the CDR3 is TGTGCTAGCAGCCCTGATCCAAAGACAGGCCGGACGTATAGCAATCAGCCCCAGCATTTT. This sequence encodes CASSPDPKTGRTYSNQPQHF. The variable domain in full, with the rest retrieved from reference TRBV7-7 and TRBJ1-5, is GAGVSQSPRYKVTKRGQDVTLRCDPISSHATLYWYQQALGQGPEFLTYFNYEAQPDKSGLPSDRFSAERPEGSISTLTIQRTEQRDSAMYRCASSPDPKTGRTYSNQPQHFGDGTRLSIL.

This sequence joins TRBV6-5 and TRBJ2-1, with 11 bases fitting TRBD2. V gave up 8 bases and J gave up 2 bases; unmatched junction bases: 2. This CDR3 contains 14 residues. Germline V gene data show CDR1 as MNHEY and CDR2 as SVGAGI. The CDR3 DNA reads as TGTGCCAGCCATAGCGGGAGGGCCTACAATGAGCAGTTCTTC. Amino acids: CASHSGRAYNEQFF.

As to this clone: The sample carries other DNA sequences with the same CDR3. V is TRBV6-5 and J is TRBJ2-1; D uncertain. This CDR3 comprises 11 residues. Germline CDR1 MNHEY, CDR2 SVGAGI. V shed 4 bases and J shed 5 bases, with 3 bases lying between them. The CDR3 region has the DNA TGTGCCAGCAGTTCTCACAATGAGCAGTTCTTC. Amino acid sequence: CASSSHNEQFF.

This clone was counted once. The chain recombines TRBV25-1 with TRBJ2-2; 10 nucleotides match TRBD2. V shed 5 bases and J 1 base; nucleotides not matched to a gene: 4. Germline CDR1 is MGHDK and CDR2 is SYGVNS. CDR3 length: 16 residues. The CDR3 loop reads CASSKTSGVNTGELFF. The CDR3 DNA sequence: TGTGCCAGCAGTAAAACTAGCGGGGTGAACACCGGGGAGCTGTTTTTT. The variable domain in full, with the rest retrieved from reference TRBV25-1 and TRBJ2-2, is EADIYQTPRYLVIGTGKKITLECSQTMGHDKMYWYQQDPGMELHLIHYSYGVNSTEKGDLSSESTVSRIRTEHFPLTLESARPSHTSQYLCASSKTSGVNTGELFFGEGSRLTVL.

CDR3 residues: CASYLDRKETQYF. The CDR3 DNA reads as TGTGCCAGCTACTTAGACAGGAAAGAGACCCAGTACTTC. The chain couples TRBV2 to TRBJ2-5; D possibly corresponds to TRBD1 (6 bases). Germline CDR1 SNHLY, CDR2 FYNNEI. The CDR3 runs to 13 residues. V lost 8 bases and J 3 bases, leaving 13 bases between the germline ends. The entire variable domain, with the rest obtained from reference TRBV2 and TRBJ2-5, is as follows: EPEVTQTPSHQVTQMGQEVILRCVPISNHLYFYWYRQILGQKVEFLVSFYNNEISEKSEIFDDQFSVERPDGSNFTLKIRSTKLEDSAMYFCASYLDRKETQYFGPGTRLLVL.

The chain carries TRBV15 and TRBJ1-4, with D perhaps TRBD1 (6 bases). The germline gives CDR1 LNHNV, CDR2 YYDKDF (reference sequence). The CDR3 spans 16 residues. V lost 3 bases and J lost 2, with 13 bases in between. The CDR3 DNA reads as TGTGCCACCAGCAGGTTCAGGGGAGTGACTAATGAAAAACTGTTTTTT. This translates into CATSRFRGVTNEKLFF.

The chain uses TRBV28 and TRBJ2-2; D may be TRBD2 (6 bases). Trimming pared 1 base from V and 4 bases from J, leaving 13 bases between. Germline values: CDR1 MDHEN, CDR2 SYDVKM. The CDR3 runs 16 residues. The CDR3 sequence is CASSLSGSAGTGELFF. DNA of the CDR3: TGTGCCAGCAGTTTATCCGGCTCAGCGGGCACCGGGGAGCTGTTTTTT.

The chain carries TRBV2 and TRBJ2-1; no clear D gene. The CDR3 is made up of 14 amino acids. The germline V and J ends were trimmed by 2 bases and 5 bases, with 10 bases remaining between them. Germline-derived CDR1 and CDR2 are SNHLY and FYNNEI. The CDR3 bases are TGTGCCAGCAGTGAACGTCCCGAGAACAATGAGCAGTTCTTC. It translates to CASSERPENNEQFF.

CDR3 sequence: CASSLSSRAEQYF. CDR3 nucleotide sequence: TGTGCCAGCAGCTTGAGTAGCCGAGCAGAGCAGTACTTC. The gene calls are TRBV5-6 and TRBJ2-7; D not resolved. The CDR3 spans 13 residues. Germline values: CDR1 SGHDT, CDR2 YYEEEE. V shed 1 base and J shed 7 bases, with 12 bases lying between them.

The J gene is TRBJ2-7, the V gene TRBV6-6; unclear D gene. Trimming cost V 2 bases and J 7 bases, with 6 bases left between them. Germline assignment: CDR1 MNHNY and CDR2 SVGAGI (reference sequence). CDR3 size: 11 residues. The CDR3 sequence is CASSYEEEQYF. The CDR3 bases are TGTGCCAGCAGTTACGAAGAGGAGCAGTACTTC.

The rearrangement joins TRBV2 to TRBJ1-4; D ambiguous. The CDR3 covers 21 residues. Germline CDR1 and CDR2: SNHLY and FYNNEI. Trimming stripped 3 bases from V and 6 bases from J, with 32 bases between. The CDR3 coding sequence is TGTGCCAGCAGTGATCCCTCTGGGAACCTCGCTAGCAGCTCTTCGGATGAAAAACTGTTTTTT. Residues: CASSDPSGNLASSSSDEKLFF.

This clone has a handful of counts. The chain is built from TRBV19 and TRBJ1-2; TRBD1 might be the D (6 bases). CDR3 length equals 13 residues. The V and J ends lost 6 bases and 2 bases respectively, with 10 bases between them. The germline V gene encodes CDR1 LNHDA and CDR2 SQIVND (reference sequence). The CDR3: CASRKDRNYGYTF. The CDR3 coding sequence is TGTGCCAGTAGAAAAGACAGGAACTATGGCTACACCTTC.

The chain recombines TRBV6-4 with TRBJ2-3; no reliable D call. Looked up from germline, CDR1 is MRHNA and CDR2 is SNTAGT. The CDR3 spans 14 residues. The V end was cut by 4 bases, the J end by 2 bases, with 10 bases between. The CDR3 nucleotides are TGTGCCAGCAGTGGGGATAATCCCACAGATACGCAGTATTTT. The encoded protein is CASSGDNPTDTQYF.

The CDR3 region is CAGRLGENTGELFF. CDR3 coding DNA: TGTGCCGGCCGACTGGGAGAGAACACCGGGGAGCTGTTTTTT. This rearrangement joins TRBV2 to TRBJ2-2, with D perhaps TRBD2 (5 bases). The CDR3 consists of 14 residues. V was pared by 11 bases and J by 1 base, with 14 bases between. Germline CDR1 is SNHLY and CDR2 is FYNNEI.

The chain recombines TRBV10-1 with TRBJ2-3, with D tentatively TRBD1 (6 bases). Trimming cost V 3 bases and J 6 bases, with 13 bases left between them. This CDR3 spans 14 amino acids. The germline gives CDR1 WNHNN, CDR2 SYGVQD (reference sequence). The CDR3 loop reads CASSEGQGSDTQYF. Written as DNA, the CDR3 is TGCGCCAGCAGTGAAGGGCAGGGGTCGGATACGCAGTATTTT.

The chain uses TRBV10-2 and TRBJ1-1, with D perhaps matching TRBD1 (5 bases). The ends were cut back, 1 base at V and 2 bases at J, with 23 bases in the middle. The CDR3 is 19 amino acids. CDR1 is WSHSY, CDR2 SAAADI, per germline. DNA for the CDR3: TGCGCCAGCAGTGAGTTAAGTTGGACACGGAAAGGTGGAAACACTGAAGCTTTCTTT. Its translation: CASSELSWTRKGGNTEAFF.

This clone was found many times. This sequence joins TRBV10-3 and TRBJ2-3; 9 bases are shared with TRBD1. This CDR3 contains 14 residues. J gave up 4 bases and V 7 bases, and 6 bases lay outside the gene matches. Germline lookup yields CDR1 ENHRY and CDR2 SYGVKD. This CDR3 is CAINPGQGADTQYF. For the CDR3, the DNA is TGTGCCATCAACCCGGGACAGGGAGCAGATACGCAGTATTTT.

This clone was seen a few times. The V gene is TRBV19, the J gene TRBJ2-1; 10 bases fit TRBD1. Germline assignment: CDR1 LNHDA and CDR2 SQIVND (reference sequence). With 4 bases clipped from V and 15 bases from J, the junction kept 6 bases outside the gene matches. The CDR3 consists of 12 residues. CDR3 sequence reads: CASSRQGAGVFF. In DNA, the CDR3 is TGTGCCAGTAGTAGACAGGGGGCGGGGGTGTTCTTC.